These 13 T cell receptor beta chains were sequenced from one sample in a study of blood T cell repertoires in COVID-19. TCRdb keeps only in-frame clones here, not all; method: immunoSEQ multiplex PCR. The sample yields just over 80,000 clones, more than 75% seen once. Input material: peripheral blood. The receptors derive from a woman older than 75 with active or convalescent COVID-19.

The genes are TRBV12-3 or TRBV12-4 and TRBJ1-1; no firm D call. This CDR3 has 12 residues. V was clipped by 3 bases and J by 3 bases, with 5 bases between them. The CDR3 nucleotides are TGTGCCAGCAGTTTGAGGGACACTGAAGCTTTCTTT. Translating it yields CASSLRDTEAFF.

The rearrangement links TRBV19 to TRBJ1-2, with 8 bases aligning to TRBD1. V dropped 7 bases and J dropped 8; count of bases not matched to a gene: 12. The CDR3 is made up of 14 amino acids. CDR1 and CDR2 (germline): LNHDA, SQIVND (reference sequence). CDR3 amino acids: CASTLSQGVGGYTF. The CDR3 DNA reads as TGTGCCAGTACCCTATCACAGGGGGTGGGAGGCTACACCTTC.

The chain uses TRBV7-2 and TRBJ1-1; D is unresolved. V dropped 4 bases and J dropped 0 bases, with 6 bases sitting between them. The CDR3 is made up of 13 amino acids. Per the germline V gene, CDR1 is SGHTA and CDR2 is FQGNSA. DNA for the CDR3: TGTGCCAGCAGCTCCAGGATGAACACTGAAGCTTTCTTT. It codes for CASSSRMNTEAFF.

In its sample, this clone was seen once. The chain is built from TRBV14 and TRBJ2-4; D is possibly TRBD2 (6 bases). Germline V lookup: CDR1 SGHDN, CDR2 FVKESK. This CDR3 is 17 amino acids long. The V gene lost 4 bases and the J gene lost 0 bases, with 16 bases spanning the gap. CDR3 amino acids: CASSPRNEGLAKNIQYF. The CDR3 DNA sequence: TGTGCCAGCAGCCCTCGAAACGAGGGACTAGCCAAAAACATTCAGTACTTC.

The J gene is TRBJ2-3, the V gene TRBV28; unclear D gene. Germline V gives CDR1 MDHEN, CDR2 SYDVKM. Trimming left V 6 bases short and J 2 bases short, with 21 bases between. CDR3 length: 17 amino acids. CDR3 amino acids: CASRTSGYRVITDTQYF. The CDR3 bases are TGTGCCAGCAGAACGTCTGGGTACCGGGTAATCACAGATACGCAGTATTTT.

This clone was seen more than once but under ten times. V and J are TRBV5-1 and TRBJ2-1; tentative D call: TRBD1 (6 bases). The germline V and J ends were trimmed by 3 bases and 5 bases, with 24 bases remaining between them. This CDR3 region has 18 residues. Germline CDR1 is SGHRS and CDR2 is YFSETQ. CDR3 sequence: CASSSNKQGSYTHNEQFF. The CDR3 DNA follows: TGCGCCAGCAGCTCGAACAAACAGGGATCTTACACGCACAATGAGCAGTTCTTC.

The CDR3 protein is CASSQAQGAAINEKLFF. In DNA, the CDR3 is TGCGCCAGCAGCCAAGCTCAGGGGGCGGCAATTAATGAAAAACTGTTTTTT. The V and J genes are TRBV4-3 and TRBJ1-4; 8 bases are a match to TRBD1. V shed 1 base, J shed 4 bases, and the junction held 8 bases outside the gene matches. This CDR3 comprises 17 residues. Germline V CDR1 and CDR2: LGHNA, YSLEER.

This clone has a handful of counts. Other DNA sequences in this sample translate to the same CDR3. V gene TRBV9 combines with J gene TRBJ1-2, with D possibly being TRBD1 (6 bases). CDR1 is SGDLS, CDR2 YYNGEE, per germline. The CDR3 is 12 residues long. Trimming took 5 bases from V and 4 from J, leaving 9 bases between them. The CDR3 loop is CASRQGVYGYTF. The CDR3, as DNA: TGTGCCAGCAGACAGGGAGTCTATGGCTACACCTTC. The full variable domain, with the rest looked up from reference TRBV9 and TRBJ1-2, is DSGVTQTPKHLITATGQRVTLRCSPRSGDLSVYWYQQSLDQGLQFLIQYYNGEERAKGNILERFSAQQFPDLHSELNLSSLELGDSALYFCASRQGVYGYTFGSGTRLTVV.

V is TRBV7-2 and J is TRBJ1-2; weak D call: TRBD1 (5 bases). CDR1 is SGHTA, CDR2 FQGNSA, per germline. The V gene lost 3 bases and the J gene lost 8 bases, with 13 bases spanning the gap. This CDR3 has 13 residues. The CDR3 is CASSFSEGRGYTF. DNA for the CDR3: TGTGCCAGCAGCTTCTCGGAGGGGAGAGGCTACACCTTC.

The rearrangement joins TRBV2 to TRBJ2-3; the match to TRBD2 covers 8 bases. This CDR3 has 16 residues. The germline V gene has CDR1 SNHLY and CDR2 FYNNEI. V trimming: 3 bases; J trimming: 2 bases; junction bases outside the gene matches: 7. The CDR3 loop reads CASSDPAGADTDTQYF. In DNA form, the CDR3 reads TGTGCCAGCAGTGATCCAGCGGGGGCCGACACAGATACGCAGTATTTT.

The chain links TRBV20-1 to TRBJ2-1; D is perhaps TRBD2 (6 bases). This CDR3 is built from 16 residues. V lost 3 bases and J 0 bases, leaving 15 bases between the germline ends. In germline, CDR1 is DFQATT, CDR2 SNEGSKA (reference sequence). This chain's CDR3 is CSASWRVGSSYNEQFF. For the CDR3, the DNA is TGCAGTGCTAGTTGGAGAGTCGGGAGCTCCTACAATGAGCAGTTCTTC.

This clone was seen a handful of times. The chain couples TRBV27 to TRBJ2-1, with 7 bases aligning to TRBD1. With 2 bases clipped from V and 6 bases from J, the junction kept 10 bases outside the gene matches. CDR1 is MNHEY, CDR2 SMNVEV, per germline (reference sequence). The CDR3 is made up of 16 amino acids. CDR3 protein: CASSLQDRWGSNEQFF. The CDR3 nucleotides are TGTGCCAGCAGTTTACAGGACAGGTGGGGGTCCAATGAGCAGTTCTTC.

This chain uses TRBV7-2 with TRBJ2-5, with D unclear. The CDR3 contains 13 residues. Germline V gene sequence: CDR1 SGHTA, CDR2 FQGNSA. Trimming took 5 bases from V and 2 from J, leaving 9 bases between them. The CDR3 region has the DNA TGTGCCAGCAGCAAACCCGGGCAAGAGACCCAGTACTTC. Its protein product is CASSKPGQETQYF.